Each of the 31 T cell receptor beta chains below was sequenced from the same sample in a study of cytomegalovirus exposure and HLA in healthy donors. PCR used 60 Vbeta primers and 13 Jbeta primers. Clones were sequenced by immunoSEQ multiplex PCR, and TCRdb holds only the in-frame ones, with some missing. The sample includes under 200,000 clones, 80% seen only once; the top ten take 1%. Input material: PBMCs. These receptors were obtained from a woman aged 45-59 years in good health and CMV-seropositive.

The chain is built from TRBV18 and TRBJ1-2, with D maybe TRBD1 (5 bases). In germline, CDR1 is KGHSH, CDR2 LQKENI. V was shortened by 2 bases and J by 8 bases, with 12 bases between the two germline ends. The CDR3 is 13 residues long. The CDR3 nucleotides are TGTGCCAGCTCACCAGGGGCCCTTGGAGGCTACACCTTC. The encoded protein is CASSPGALGGYTF.

The chain employs TRBV27 and TRBJ2-5; D is ambiguous. The CDR3 is 14 residues long. Germline CDR1 and CDR2: MNHEY and SMNVEV (reference sequence). Between the trimmed V and J ends, which lost 3 bases and 1 base, there was a span of 9 bases. CDR3 protein: CASSFSQFQETQYF. CDR3 sequence (DNA): TGTGCCAGCAGTTTTTCGCAGTTCCAAGAGACCCAGTACTTC.

The chain uses TRBV7-2 and TRBJ2-7; TRBD1 matches at 9 bases. Per the germline V gene, CDR1 is SGHTA and CDR2 is FQGNSA. This CDR3 is built from 14 residues. V shed 4 bases and J 2 bases; nucleotides not matched to a gene: 3. For the CDR3, the DNA is TGTGCCAGCAGCTCCGACAGGGGGGCCTACGAGCAGTACTTC. Protein sequence: CASSSDRGAYEQYF.

On this clone itself: A read error may produce the germline difference seen at one junction end. V usage is TRBV27 and J usage is TRBJ1-2; 8 bases align to TRBD1. Germline CDR1 is MNHEY and CDR2 is SMNVEV (reference sequence). This CDR3 has 15 residues. CDR3 DNA: TGTGCCAGCAGTCTATCGACAGGGGAAGACTATGGCTACACCTTC. It encodes CASSLSTGEDYGYTF.

V usage is TRBV27 and J usage is TRBJ2-7; D is perhaps TRBD1 (6 bases). Between the trimmed V and J ends, which lost 2 bases and 3 bases, there was a span of 11 bases. The CDR3 consists of 14 residues. Germline V CDR1 and CDR2: MNHEY, SMNVEV (reference sequence). In DNA, the CDR3 is TGTGCCAGCAGTTTACGGGGACAAATCTACGAGCAGTACTTC. Translating gives CASSLRGQIYEQYF.

Note on this clone: The sample has other DNA sequences that encode this CDR3 too. V gene TRBV7-2 combines with J gene TRBJ1-2, with 9 nucleotides matching TRBD1. This CDR3 has 14 amino acids. The junction had 9 bases not matched to a gene; V was cut back by 5 bases and J by 8 bases. CDR1 and CDR2 (germline): SGHTA, FQGNSA. This CDR3 is CASSQAGTGPGYTF. The CDR3 DNA reads TGTGCCAGCAGCCAAGCCGGGACAGGGCCAGGCTACACCTTC.

The rearrangement uses TRBV19 and TRBJ2-7; 11 nucleotides agree with TRBD2. The CDR3 contains 13 residues. Germline lookup yields CDR1 LNHDA and CDR2 SQIVND (reference sequence). The V and J ends lost 8 bases and 3 bases, in that order; junction bases with no gene match: 3. CDR3 nucleotide sequence: TGTGCCAGTGCTAGCGGGAGGATCTACGAGCAGTACTTC. Translated: CASASGRIYEQYF. Supplemented by reference TRBV19 and TRBJ2-7, the full variable domain reads DGGITQSPKYLFRKEGQNVTLSCEQNLNHDAMYWYRQDPGQGLRLIYYSQIVNDFQKGDIAEGYSVSREKKESFPLTVTSAQKNPTAFYLCASASGRIYEQYFGPGTRLTVT.

This CDR3 reads CASSPRDRGLNTEAFF. The CDR3, as DNA: TGTGCCAGCAGCCCTCGGGACAGGGGGCTGAACACTGAAGCTTTCTTT. This sequence joins TRBV9 and TRBJ1-1; TRBD1 aligns across 12 bases. The germline CDR1 and CDR2 sequences are SGDLS and YYNGEE. The CDR3 runs 16 residues. J gave up 0 bases and V 4 bases, and 4 bases lay outside the gene matches.

The V and J genes are TRBV7-2 and TRBJ1-2, with a tentative D call TRBD1 (5 bases). The CDR3 contains 16 residues. The V gene's germline CDR1 is SGHTA and CDR2 FQGNSA. Trimming took off 1 base at V and 3 bases at J, with 15 bases between the two ends. The CDR3 protein is CASSLVPRVWDYGYTF. CDR3 nucleotides: TGTGCCAGCAGCTTAGTCCCCAGGGTCTGGGACTATGGCTACACCTTC.

The CDR3 reads CASSPSGHGGELFF. The DNA for the CDR3 is TGTGCCAGCAGTCCTAGCGGGCACGGGGGGGAGCTGTTTTTT. This chain uses TRBV5-4 with TRBJ2-2, with TRBD2 matching over 8 bases. V lost 5 bases to trimming and J lost 8 bases; unmatched junction nucleotides: 8. This CDR3 comprises 14 residues. Looked up from germline, CDR1 is SGHNT and CDR2 is YYREEE (reference sequence). Using reference TRBV5-4 and TRBJ2-2 for the parts outside the CDR3, the full variable domain is ETGVTQSPTHLIKTRGQQVTLRCSSQSGHNTVSWYQQALGQGPQFIFQYYREEENGRGNFPPRFSGLQFPNYSSELNVNALELDDSALYLCASSPSGHGGELFFGEGSRLTVL.

The V call is TRBV18, the J call TRBJ2-4, with TRBD1 identical over 7 bases. The CDR3 is 16 amino acids. In germline, CDR1 is KGHSH, CDR2 LQKENI. V dropped 3 bases and J dropped 3; count of bases not matched to a gene: 8. CDR3 DNA: TGTGCCAGCTCACCCGGACAGGTAGTTGTCAAAAACATTCAGTACTTC. This codes for CASSPGQVVVKNIQYF.

The chain recombines TRBV7-2 with TRBJ1-4; D unclear. V lost 7 bases and J 5 bases, leaving 17 bases between the germline ends. The CDR3 spans 15 residues. CDR1 SGHTA and CDR2 FQGNSA come from the germline V gene. CDR3 sequence reads: CASTTRGRSNEKLFF. In DNA form, the CDR3 reads TGTGCCAGCACCACCCGTGGCAGGTCAAATGAAAAACTGTTTTTT.

The chain links TRBV29-1 to TRBJ2-2, with 7 bases aligning to TRBD2. This CDR3 comprises 11 residues. Germline CDR1 and CDR2: SQVTM and ANQGSEA. With V trimmed by 6 bases and J by 6 bases, 1 base remained unmatched. The CDR3 sequence: CSVAGPGELFF. CDR3 nucleotide sequence: TGCAGCGTAGCGGGGCCCGGGGAGCTGTTTTTT.

The rearrangement uses TRBV7-2 and TRBJ2-2, with TRBD2 matching 7 bases. Germline CDR1 reads SGHTA; CDR2 reads FQGNSA. CDR3 length equals 15 residues. V dropped 9 bases and J dropped 2; count of bases not matched to a gene: 9. The CDR3, as DNA: TGTGCCAGTCGGGGTACAGCGGGAAACACCGGGGAGCTGTTTTTT. Its translation: CASRGTAGNTGELFF. The full variable domain, rest sourced from reference TRBV7-2 and TRBJ2-2, is GAGVSQSPSNKVTEKGKDVELRCDPISGHTALYWYRQSLGQGLEFLIYFQGNSAPDKSGLPSDRFSAERTGGSVSTLTIQRTQQEDSAVYLCASRGTAGNTGELFFGEGSRLTVL.

CDR3 nucleotides: TGCGCCAGCAGCCCTTTTAGCGAGAGAGATGAGCAGTTCTTC. As protein: CASSPFSERDEQFF. This chain links TRBV5-1 with TRBJ2-1, with a tentative D call TRBD2 (5 bases). Trimming removed 4 bases at V and 8 bases at J, with 16 bases between. The CDR3 sequence is 14 residues long. From germline, CDR1 is SGHRS and CDR2 YFSETQ. Looking up the rest from reference TRBV5-1 and TRBJ2-1 gives the full variable domain: KAGVTQTPRYLIKTRGQQVTLSCSPISGHRSVSWYQQTPGQGLQFLFEYFSETQRNKGNFPGRFSGRQFSNSRSEMNVSTLELGDSALYLCASSPFSERDEQFFGPGTRLTVL.

V usage is TRBV7-2 and J usage is TRBJ1-1; 7 nucleotides match TRBD1. Trimming at V came to 4 bases and at J to 0 bases, leaving 5 bases not matched to a gene. The CDR3 loop spans 15 amino acids. The germline V gene encodes CDR1 SGHTA and CDR2 FQGNSA. The CDR3, as DNA: TGTGCCAGCAGCTGGGGACAGACCATGAACACTGAAGCTTTCTTT. Amino acid sequence: CASSWGQTMNTEAFF.

The rearrangement joins TRBV5-6 to TRBJ2-7, with D uncertain. This CDR3 is built from 15 residues. Germline V lookup: CDR1 SGHDT, CDR2 YYEEEE. V lost 8 bases, J lost 1 base, and 19 bases lay in between. The CDR3 bases are TGTGCCAGAAGCGAGGTCGTCGGTAATTCCTACGAGCAGTACTTC. Translating gives CARSEVVGNSYEQYF. Variable domain in full (rest from reference TRBV5-6 and TRBJ2-7): DAGVTQSPTHLIKTRGQQVTLRCSPKSGHDTVSWYQQALGQGPQFIFQYYEEEERQRGNFPDRFSGHQFPNYSSELNVNALLLGDSALYLCARSEVVGNSYEQYFGPGTRLTVT.

The rearrangement uses TRBV7-3 and TRBJ2-3, with D possibly matching TRBD2 (6 bases). Looked up from germline, CDR1 is SGHTA and CDR2 is FQGTGA. The V gene lost 3 bases and the J gene lost 0 bases, with 10 bases spanning the gap. CDR3 length equals 15 residues. The CDR3 bases are TGTGCCAGCAGCTTCCTAGCGTCTAGCACAGATACGCAGTATTTT. Its protein is CASSFLASSTDTQYF.

Turning to this clone: Other DNA sequences in this sample translate to the same CDR3. The chain employs TRBV7-9 and TRBJ2-7; possibly TRBD1 for D (7 bases). The CDR3 is 12 residues long. V was cut by 5 bases and J by 4 bases, with 9 bases left in between. Germline assignment: CDR1 SEHNR and CDR2 FQNEAQ (reference sequence). The CDR3 DNA reads as TGTGCCAGCAGCCCAGGGGGGTACGAGCAGTACTTC. Protein sequence: CASSPGGYEQYF. The full variable domain, completed using reference TRBV7-9 and TRBJ2-7, is DTGVSQNPRHKITKRGQNVTFRCDPISEHNRLYWYRQTLGQGPEFLTYFQNEAQLEKSRLLSDRFSAERPKGSFSTLEIQRTEQGDSAMYLCASSPGGYEQYFGPGTRLTVT.

In DNA, the CDR3 is TGTGCCAGCAGACCAGATGGGGGGGCAAGGGAGCAGTACTTC. Encoded protein: CASRPDGGAREQYF. The V gene is TRBV28, the J gene TRBJ2-5, with D tentatively TRBD2 (7 bases). CDR1 and CDR2 from the germline V gene are MDHEN and SYDVKM. This CDR3 spans 14 amino acids. Trimming stripped 6 bases from V and 11 bases from J, with 22 bases between.

The J gene is TRBJ2-1, the V gene TRBV6-4; 7 bases agree with TRBD2. V dropped 5 bases and J dropped 7; count of bases not matched to a gene: 5. The CDR3 has 13 residues. Germline V lookup: CDR1 MRHNA, CDR2 SNTAGT. Here the CDR3 DNA reads TGTGCCAGCAGTTCCTTGGGGGGGAATGAGCAGTTCTTC. Translated: CASSSLGGNEQFF.

The chain is built from TRBV9 and TRBJ2-6; TRBD1 matches at 7 bases. The CDR3 consists of 17 residues. The ends lost 3 bases at V and 1 base at J; junction bases unmatched: 7. Germline lookup yields CDR1 SGDLS and CDR2 YYNGEE. The CDR3 DNA sequence: TGTGCCAGCAGCGCCCCTAAGACAGGGTCTGGGGCCAACGTCCTGACTTTC. This sequence encodes CASSAPKTGSGANVLTF.

The gene calls are TRBV15 and TRBJ2-7, with D tentatively TRBD2 (6 bases). Germline CDR1 is LNHNV and CDR2 is YYDKDF (reference sequence). CDR3 length: 13 residues. V lost 2 bases, J lost 7 bases, and 12 bases lay in between. CDR3 DNA sequence: TGTGCCACCAGCAGATCACGACTAGGAGAGCAGTACTTC. This sequence encodes CATSRSRLGEQYF.

This clone showed up just a few times. V gene TRBV9 combines with J gene TRBJ2-1; a possible D gene is TRBD1 (6 bases). Trimming pared 3 bases from V and 1 base from J, leaving 11 bases between. The CDR3 is 15 amino acids. Germline V gene sequence: CDR1 SGDLS, CDR2 YYNGEE. The CDR3 DNA follows: TGTGCCAGCAGCGCTCAGGGGTCTTCCTACAATGAGCAGTTCTTC. Its protein is CASSAQGSSYNEQFF.

V usage is TRBV4-3 and J usage is TRBJ1-2; 11 bases map to TRBD1. This CDR3 has 16 amino acids. Germline CDR1 and CDR2: LGHNA and YSLEER. V shed 3 bases and J 4 bases; nucleotides not matched to a gene: 7. CDR3 DNA: TGCGCCAGCAGCCACGCCGGGACAGGGGGTTTCTATGGCTACACCTTC. This encodes CASSHAGTGGFYGYTF.

The rearrangement uses TRBV7-8 and TRBJ1-3, with a weak D call TRBD1 (5 bases). The V gene's germline CDR1 is SGHVS and CDR2 FQNEAQ. The V gene lost 2 bases and the J gene lost 0 bases, with 20 bases spanning the gap. This CDR3 contains 19 residues. The CDR3: CASSLSFSGQVRSGNTIYF. CDR3 sequence (DNA): TGTGCCAGCAGCTTATCCTTCTCAGGGCAGGTGCGCTCTGGAAACACCATATATTTT.

For this clone: A read error may produce the germline difference seen at one junction end. The rearrangement joins TRBV7-9 to TRBJ2-5; the D is unclear. This CDR3 region has 15 residues. Looked up from germline, CDR1 is SEHNR and CDR2 is FQNEAQ (reference sequence). The CDR3 loop is CSSSFSAVLGETQYF. DNA for the CDR3: TGTTCCAGCAGCTTTTCGGCGGTGTTGGGAGAGACCCAGTACTTC. Using reference TRBV7-9 and TRBJ2-5 for the parts outside the CDR3, the full variable domain is DTGVSQNPRHKITKRGQNVTFRCDPISEHNRLYWYRQTLGQGPEFLTYFQNEAQLEKSRLLSDRFSAERPKGSFSTLEIQRTEQGDSAMYLCSSSFSAVLGETQYFGPGTRLLVL.

In this sample, this clone turned up once. V usage is TRBV29-1 and J usage is TRBJ2-5; TRBD2 matches 10 bases. The J call is uncertain, as TRBJ2-7 better fits the DNA end. The CDR3 is made up of 14 amino acids. Germline CDR1 and CDR2: SQVTM and ANQGSEA. CDR3 DNA sequence: TGCAGCGTTGACCTAGCGGGAGTTGGTTACGAGCAGTACTTC. Translated, it gives CSVDLAGVGYEQYF.

The V call is TRBV7-2, the J call TRBJ2-5; D remains ambiguous. V lost 0 bases and J 2 bases, leaving 10 bases between the germline ends. Germline CDR1 reads SGHTA; CDR2 reads FQGNSA. The CDR3 has 15 residues. As DNA, the CDR3 is TGTGCCAGCAGCTTAGCGCCAGAACAACAAGAGACCCAGTACTTC. This sequence encodes CASSLAPEQQETQYF.

The rearrangement uses TRBV4-1 and TRBJ2-5; TRBD1 aligns across 8 bases. The better agreement between TRBJ2-7 and the DNA end casts doubt on the J call. This CDR3 is 16 amino acids long. The germline V gene has CDR1 MGHRA and CDR2 YSYEKL. Written as DNA, the CDR3 is TGCGCCAGCAGCCAGCCGACCAGGGACAGGTACCACGAGCAGTACTTC. This translates into CASSQPTRDRYHEQYF.

The chain recombines TRBV9 with TRBJ2-5; 8 bases are a match to TRBD2. Germline V CDR1 and CDR2: SGDLS, YYNGEE. The CDR3 is 17 residues long. V dropped 1 base and J dropped 5; count of bases not matched to a gene: 13. The CDR3 loop reads CASSVSKWGGRRETQYF. For the CDR3, the DNA is TGTGCCAGCAGCGTATCTAAGTGGGGCGGGAGGCGTGAGACCCAGTACTTC. The full variable domain, completed using reference TRBV9 and TRBJ2-5, is DSGVTQTPKHLITATGQRVTLRCSPRSGDLSVYWYQQSLDQGLQFLIQYYNGEERAKGNILERFSAQQFPDLHSELNLSSLELGDSALYFCASSVSKWGGRRETQYFGPGTRLLVL.